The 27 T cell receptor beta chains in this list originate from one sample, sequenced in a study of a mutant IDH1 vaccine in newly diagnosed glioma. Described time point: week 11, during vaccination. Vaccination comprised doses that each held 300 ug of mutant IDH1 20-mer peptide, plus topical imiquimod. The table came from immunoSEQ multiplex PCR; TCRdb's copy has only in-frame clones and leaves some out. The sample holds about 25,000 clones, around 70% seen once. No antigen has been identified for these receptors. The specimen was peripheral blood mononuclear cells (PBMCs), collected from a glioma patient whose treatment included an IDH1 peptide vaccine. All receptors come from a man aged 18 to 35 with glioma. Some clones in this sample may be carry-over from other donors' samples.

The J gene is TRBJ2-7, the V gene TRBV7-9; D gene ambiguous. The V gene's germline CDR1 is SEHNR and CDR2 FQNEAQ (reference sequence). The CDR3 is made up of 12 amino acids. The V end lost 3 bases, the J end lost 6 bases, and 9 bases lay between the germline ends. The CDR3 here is CASSFVTPEQYF. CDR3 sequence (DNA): TGTGCCAGCAGCTTCGTTACCCCCGAGCAGTACTTC.

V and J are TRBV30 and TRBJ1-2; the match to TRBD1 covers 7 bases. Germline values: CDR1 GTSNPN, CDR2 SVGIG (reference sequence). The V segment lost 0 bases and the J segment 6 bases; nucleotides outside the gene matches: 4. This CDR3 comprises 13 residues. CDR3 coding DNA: TGTGCCTGGAGTGTAACAGGGGCCCATGGCTACACCTTC. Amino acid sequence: CAWSVTGAHGYTF.

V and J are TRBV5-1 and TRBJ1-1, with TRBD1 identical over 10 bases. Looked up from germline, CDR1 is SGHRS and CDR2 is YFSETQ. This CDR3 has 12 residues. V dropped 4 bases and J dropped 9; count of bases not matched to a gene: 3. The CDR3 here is CASSGTGVKAFF. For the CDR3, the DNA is TGCGCCAGCAGCGGGACAGGGGTTAAAGCTTTCTTT. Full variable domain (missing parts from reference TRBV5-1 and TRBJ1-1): KAGVTQTPRYLIKTRGQQVTLSCSPISGHRSVSWYQQTPGQGLQFLFEYFSETQRNKGNFPGRFSGRQFSNSRSEMNVSTLELGDSALYLCASSGTGVKAFFGQGTRLTVV.

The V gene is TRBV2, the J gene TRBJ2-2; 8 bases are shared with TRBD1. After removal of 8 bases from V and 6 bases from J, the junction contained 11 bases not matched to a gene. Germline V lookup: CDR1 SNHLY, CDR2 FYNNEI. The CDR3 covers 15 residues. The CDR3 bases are TGTGCCAGCTTTACGGGACAGGCCTCGTCCGGGGAGCTGTTTTTT. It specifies CASFTGQASSGELFF.

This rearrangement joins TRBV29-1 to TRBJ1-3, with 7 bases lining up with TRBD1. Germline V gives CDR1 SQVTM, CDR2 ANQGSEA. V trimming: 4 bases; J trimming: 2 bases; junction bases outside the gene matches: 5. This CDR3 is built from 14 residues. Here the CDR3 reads CSVADRAAGNTIYF. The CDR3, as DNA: TGCAGCGTTGCCGACAGGGCAGCTGGAAACACCATATATTTT.

DNA of the CDR3: TGTGCCAGCAGCGCGGGACCAAGCTCCTACGAGCAGTACTTC. Translation gives CASSAGPSSYEQYF. This chain links TRBV9 with TRBJ2-7; D might be TRBD1 or TRBD2, each matching 5 bases. This CDR3 has 14 amino acids. V was clipped by 3 bases and J by 0 bases, with 10 bases between them. CDR1 and CDR2 (germline): SGDLS, YYNGEE.

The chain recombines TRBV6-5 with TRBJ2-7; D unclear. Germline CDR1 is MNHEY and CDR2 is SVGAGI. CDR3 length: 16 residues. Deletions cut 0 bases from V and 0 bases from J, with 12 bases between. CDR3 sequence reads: CASSYSTPRSSYEQYF. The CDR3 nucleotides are TGTGCCAGCAGTTACTCGACACCCAGGAGCTCCTACGAGCAGTACTTC.

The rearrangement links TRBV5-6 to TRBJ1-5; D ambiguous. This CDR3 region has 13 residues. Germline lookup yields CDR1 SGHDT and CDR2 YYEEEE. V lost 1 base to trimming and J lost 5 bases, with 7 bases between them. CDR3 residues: CASSLSRYQPQHF. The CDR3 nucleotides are TGTGCCAGCAGCTTGAGCAGATATCAGCCCCAGCATTTT.

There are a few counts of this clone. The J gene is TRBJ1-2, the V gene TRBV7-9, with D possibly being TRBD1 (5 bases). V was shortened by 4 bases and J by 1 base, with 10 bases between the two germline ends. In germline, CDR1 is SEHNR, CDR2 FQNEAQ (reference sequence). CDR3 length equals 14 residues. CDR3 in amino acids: CASSYGTGNYGYTF. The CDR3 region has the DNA TGTGCCAGCAGCTACGGGACGGGTAACTATGGCTACACCTTC.

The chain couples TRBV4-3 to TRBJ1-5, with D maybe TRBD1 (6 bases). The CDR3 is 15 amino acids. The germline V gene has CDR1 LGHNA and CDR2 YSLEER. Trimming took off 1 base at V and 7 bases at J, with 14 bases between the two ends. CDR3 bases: TGCGCCAGCAGCCAAGGTACAGGGTCAGAACAGCCCCAGCATTTT. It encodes CASSQGTGSEQPQHF.

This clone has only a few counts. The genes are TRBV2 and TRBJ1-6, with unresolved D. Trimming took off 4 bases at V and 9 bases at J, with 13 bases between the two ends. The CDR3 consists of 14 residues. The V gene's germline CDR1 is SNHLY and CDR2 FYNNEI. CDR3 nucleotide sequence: TGTGCCAGCAGTGGCGACCTGGGAAGTTCACCCCTCCACTTT. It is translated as CASSGDLGSSPLHF.

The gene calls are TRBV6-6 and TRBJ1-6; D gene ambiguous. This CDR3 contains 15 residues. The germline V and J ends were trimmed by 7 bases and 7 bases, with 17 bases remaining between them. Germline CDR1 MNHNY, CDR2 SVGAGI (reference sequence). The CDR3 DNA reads TGTGCCAGCATTTCCGTGCCCCGCTTAAATTCACCCCTCCACTTT. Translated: CASISVPRLNSPLHF.

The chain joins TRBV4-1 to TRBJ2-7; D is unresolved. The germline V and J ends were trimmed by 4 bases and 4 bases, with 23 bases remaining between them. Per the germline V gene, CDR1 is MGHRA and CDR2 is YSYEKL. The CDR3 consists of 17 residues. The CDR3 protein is CASSLRLIPLGDYEQYF. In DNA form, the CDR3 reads TGCGCCAGCAGCCTCCGCCTAATCCCTTTAGGTGATTACGAGCAGTACTTC.

CDR3 sequence: CASSPTHRENEKLFF. The CDR3 region has the DNA TGTGCCAGCAGTCCAACCCACAGGGAGAATGAAAAACTGTTTTTT. V is TRBV28 and J is TRBJ1-4; D is perhaps TRBD1 (6 bases). This CDR3 is 15 amino acids long. CDR1 and CDR2 from the germline V gene are MDHEN and SYDVKM. Deletions cut 5 bases from V and 5 bases from J, with 15 bases between.

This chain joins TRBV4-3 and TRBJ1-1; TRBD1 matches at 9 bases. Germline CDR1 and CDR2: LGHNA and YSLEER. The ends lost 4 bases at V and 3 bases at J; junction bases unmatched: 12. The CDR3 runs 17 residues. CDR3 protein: CASSLKIWDREYTEAFF. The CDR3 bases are TGCGCCAGCAGCCTCAAGATATGGGACAGGGAGTACACTGAAGCTTTCTTT.

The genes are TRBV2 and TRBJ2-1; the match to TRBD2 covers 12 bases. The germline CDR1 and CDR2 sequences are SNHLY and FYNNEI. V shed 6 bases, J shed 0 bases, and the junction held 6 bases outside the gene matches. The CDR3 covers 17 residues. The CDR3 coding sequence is TGTGCCAGCAGCCGAACTAGCGGGGGGAGCTCCTACAATGAGCAGTTCTTC. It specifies CASSRTSGGSSYNEQFF.

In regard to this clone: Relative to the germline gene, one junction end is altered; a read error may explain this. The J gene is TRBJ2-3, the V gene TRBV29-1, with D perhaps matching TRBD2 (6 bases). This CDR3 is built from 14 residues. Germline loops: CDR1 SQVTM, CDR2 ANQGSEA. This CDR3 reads CSVEGILGGASMNF. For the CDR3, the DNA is TGCAGCGTTGAAGGGATTTTAGGAGGGGCCTCCATGAATTTT.

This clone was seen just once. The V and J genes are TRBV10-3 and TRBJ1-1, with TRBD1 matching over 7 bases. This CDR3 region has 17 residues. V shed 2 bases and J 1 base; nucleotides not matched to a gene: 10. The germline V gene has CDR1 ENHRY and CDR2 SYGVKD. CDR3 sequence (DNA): TGTGCCATCAGTGAGCCGCTACAGGGGCTGGAGAACACTGAAGCTTTCTTT. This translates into CAISEPLQGLENTEAFF.

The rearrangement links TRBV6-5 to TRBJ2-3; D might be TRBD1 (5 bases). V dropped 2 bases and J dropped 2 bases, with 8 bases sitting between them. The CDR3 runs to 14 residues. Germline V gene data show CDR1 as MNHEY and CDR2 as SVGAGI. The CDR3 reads CASSYRQFTDTQYF. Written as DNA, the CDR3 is TGTGCCAGCAGTTACAGACAGTTCACAGATACGCAGTATTTT.

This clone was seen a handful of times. CDR3 DNA sequence: TGTGCCAGCTCACCACCGAACCAGGGGGCTCCGGCTAATGAAAAACTGTTTTTT. Translating it yields CASSPPNQGAPANEKLFF. This chain connects TRBV18 to TRBJ1-4; 8 nucleotides match TRBD1. Germline CDR1 KGHSH, CDR2 LQKENI. The CDR3 consists of 18 residues. V lost 0 bases and J lost 3; bases outside the gene matches: 9.

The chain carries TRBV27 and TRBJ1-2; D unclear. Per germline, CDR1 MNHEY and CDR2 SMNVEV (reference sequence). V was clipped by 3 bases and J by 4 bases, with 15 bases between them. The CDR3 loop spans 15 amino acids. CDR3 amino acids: CASSFWAQSTYGYTF. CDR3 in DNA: TGTGCCAGCAGTTTTTGGGCCCAGTCTACCTATGGCTACACCTTC.

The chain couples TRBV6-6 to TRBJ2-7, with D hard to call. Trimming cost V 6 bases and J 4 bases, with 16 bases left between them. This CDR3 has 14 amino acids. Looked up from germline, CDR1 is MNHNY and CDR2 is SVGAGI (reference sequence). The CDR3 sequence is CASRYLSGDYEQYF. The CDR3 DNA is TGTGCCAGCAGATATCTCTCGGGCGATTACGAGCAGTACTTC.

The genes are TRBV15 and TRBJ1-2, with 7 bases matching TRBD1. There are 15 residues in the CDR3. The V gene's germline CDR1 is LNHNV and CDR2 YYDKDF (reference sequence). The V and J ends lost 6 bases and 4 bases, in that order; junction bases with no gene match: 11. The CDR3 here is CATRAGDRAAYGYTF. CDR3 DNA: TGTGCCACCAGGGCCGGAGACAGGGCGGCCTATGGCTACACCTTC.

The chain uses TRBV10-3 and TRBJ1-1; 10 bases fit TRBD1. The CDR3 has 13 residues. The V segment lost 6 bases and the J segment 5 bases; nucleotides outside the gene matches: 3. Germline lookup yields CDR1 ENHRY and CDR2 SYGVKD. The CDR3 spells CAIRDRGRTEAFF. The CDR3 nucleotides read TGTGCCATCAGGGACAGGGGGAGGACTGAAGCTTTCTTT.

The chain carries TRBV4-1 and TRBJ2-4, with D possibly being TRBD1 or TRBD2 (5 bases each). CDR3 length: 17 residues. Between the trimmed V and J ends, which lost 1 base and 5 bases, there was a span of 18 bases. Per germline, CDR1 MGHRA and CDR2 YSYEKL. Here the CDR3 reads CASSQGSGTRRENIQYF. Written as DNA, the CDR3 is TGCGCCAGCAGCCAAGGGTCGGGGACCCGTCGCGAAAACATTCAGTACTTC.

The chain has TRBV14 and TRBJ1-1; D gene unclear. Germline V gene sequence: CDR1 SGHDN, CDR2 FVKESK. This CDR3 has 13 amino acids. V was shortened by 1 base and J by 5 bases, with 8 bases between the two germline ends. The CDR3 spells CASSQVARTEAFF. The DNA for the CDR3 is TGTGCCAGCAGCCAAGTAGCGAGGACTGAAGCTTTCTTT.

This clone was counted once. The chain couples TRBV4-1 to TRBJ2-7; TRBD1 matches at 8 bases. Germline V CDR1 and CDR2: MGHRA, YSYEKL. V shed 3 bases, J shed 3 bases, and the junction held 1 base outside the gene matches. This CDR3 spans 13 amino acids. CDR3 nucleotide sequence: TGCGCCAGCAGCCAGGGGACAGGCTACGAGCAGTACTTC. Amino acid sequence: CASSQGTGYEQYF.